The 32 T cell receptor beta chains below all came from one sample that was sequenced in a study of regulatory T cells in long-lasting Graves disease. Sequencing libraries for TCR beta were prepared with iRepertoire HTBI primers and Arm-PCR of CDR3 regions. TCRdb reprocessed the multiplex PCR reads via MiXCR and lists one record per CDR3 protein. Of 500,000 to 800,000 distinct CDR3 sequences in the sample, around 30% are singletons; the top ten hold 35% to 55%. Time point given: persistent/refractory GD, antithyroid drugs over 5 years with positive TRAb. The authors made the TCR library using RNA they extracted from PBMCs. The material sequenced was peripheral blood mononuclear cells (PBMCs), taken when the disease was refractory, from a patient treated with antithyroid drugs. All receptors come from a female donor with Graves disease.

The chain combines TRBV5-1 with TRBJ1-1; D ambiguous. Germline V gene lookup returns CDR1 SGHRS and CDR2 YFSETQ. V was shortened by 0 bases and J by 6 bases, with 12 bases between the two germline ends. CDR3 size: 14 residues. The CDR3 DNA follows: TGCGCCAGCAGCTTGGAACCGGTGGGTCCTGAAGCTTTCTTT. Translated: CASSLEPVGPEAFF.

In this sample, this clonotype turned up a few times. CDR3 bases: TGTGCCAGCGAAAAGGGGGGAGGCAATCAGCCCCAGCATTTT. It translates to CASEKGGGNQPQHF. The chain recombines TRBV12-3 or TRBV12-4 with TRBJ1-5; D perhaps matches TRBD1 (6 bases). V gave up 8 bases and J gave up 2 bases, with 13 bases separating them. This CDR3 has 14 amino acids.

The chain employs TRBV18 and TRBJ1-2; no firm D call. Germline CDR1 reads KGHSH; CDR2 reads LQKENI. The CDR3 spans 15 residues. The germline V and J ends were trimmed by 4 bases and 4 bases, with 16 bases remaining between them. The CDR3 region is CASSLGEQRFYGYTF. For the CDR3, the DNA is TGTGCCAGCTCACTCGGGGAACAGAGATTCTATGGCTACACCTTC.

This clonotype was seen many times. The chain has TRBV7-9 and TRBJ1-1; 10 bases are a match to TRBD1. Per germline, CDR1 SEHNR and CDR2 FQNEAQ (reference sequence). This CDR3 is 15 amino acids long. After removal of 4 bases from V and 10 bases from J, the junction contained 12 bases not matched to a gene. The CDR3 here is CASSSGQGGGRRAFF. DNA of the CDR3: TGTGCCAGCAGCTCAGGACAGGGGGGCGGCCGAAGAGCTTTCTTT.

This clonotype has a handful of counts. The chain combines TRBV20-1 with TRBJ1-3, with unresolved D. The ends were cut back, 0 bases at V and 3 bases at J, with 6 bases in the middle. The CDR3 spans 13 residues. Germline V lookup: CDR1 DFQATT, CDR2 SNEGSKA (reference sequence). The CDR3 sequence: CSAREFGGNTIYF. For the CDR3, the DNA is TGCAGTGCTAGAGAGTTCGGTGGAAACACCATATATTTT.

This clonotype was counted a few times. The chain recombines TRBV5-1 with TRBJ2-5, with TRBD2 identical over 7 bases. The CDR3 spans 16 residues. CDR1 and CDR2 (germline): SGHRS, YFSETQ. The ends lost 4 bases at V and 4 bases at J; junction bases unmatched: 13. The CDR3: CASSVAPSGNGETQYF. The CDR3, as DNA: TGCGCCAGCAGCGTGGCCCCCAGCGGGAATGGAGAGACCCAGTACTTC.

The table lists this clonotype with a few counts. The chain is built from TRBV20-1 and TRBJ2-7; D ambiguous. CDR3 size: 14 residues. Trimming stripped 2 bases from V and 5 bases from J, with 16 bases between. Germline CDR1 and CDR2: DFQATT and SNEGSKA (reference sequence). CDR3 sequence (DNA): TGCAGTGCTAGACTTGAGTCGGTGAAGAACGAGCAGTACTTC. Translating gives CSARLESVKNEQYF.

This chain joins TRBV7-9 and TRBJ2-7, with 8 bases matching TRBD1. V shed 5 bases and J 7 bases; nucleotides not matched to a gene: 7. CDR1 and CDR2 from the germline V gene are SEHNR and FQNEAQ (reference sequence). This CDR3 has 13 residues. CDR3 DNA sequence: TGTGCCAGCAGCCCGACAGGGGTCACGGAGCAGTACTTC. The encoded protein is CASSPTGVTEQYF.

The CDR3 loop reads CASRTNTGTSGRADTGELFF. The CDR3, as DNA: TGTGCCAGTAGGACAAATACCGGGACTAGCGGGAGAGCGGACACCGGGGAGCTGTTTTTT. The chain has TRBV19 and TRBJ2-2; TRBD2 aligns across 14 bases. CDR3 size: 20 residues. Germline V gene lookup returns CDR1 LNHDA and CDR2 SQIVND (reference sequence). V gave up 6 bases and J gave up 3 bases; unmatched junction bases: 15.

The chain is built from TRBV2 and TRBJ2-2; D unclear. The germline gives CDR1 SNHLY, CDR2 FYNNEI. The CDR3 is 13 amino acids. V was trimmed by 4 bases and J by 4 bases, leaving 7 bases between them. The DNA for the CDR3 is TGTGCCAGCAGTGTTTCAAGCACCGGGGAGCTGTTTTTT. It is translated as CASSVSSTGELFF.

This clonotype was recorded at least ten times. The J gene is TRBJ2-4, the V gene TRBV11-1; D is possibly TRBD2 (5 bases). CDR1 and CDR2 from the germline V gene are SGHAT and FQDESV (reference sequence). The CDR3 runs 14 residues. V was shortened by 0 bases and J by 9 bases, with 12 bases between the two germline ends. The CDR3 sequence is CASSLASGKAIQYF. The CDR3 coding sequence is TGTGCCAGCAGCTTAGCATCCGGGAAGGCCATTCAGTACTTC.

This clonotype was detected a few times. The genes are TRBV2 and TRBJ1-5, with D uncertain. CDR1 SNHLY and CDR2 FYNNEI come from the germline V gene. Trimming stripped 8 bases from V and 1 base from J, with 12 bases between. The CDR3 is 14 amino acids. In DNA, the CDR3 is TGTGCCAGCGGAAGTATAGGGAGCAATCAGCCCCAGCATTTT. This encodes CASGSIGSNQPQHF.

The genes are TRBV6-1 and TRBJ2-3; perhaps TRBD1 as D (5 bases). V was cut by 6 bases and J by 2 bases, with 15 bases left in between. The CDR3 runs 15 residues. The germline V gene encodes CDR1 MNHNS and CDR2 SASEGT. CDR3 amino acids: CASSSDSYYTDTQYF. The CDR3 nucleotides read TGTGCCAGCAGCTCCGACAGTTATTACACAGATACGCAGTATTTT.

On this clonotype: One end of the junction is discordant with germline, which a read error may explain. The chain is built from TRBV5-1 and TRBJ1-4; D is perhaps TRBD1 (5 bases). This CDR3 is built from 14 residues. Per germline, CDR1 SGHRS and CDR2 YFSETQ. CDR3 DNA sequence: TGCGCCAGCAGCTTGGTGTCGGCGGGGGAAAAACTGTCTTTT. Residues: CASSLVSAGEKLSF.

The CDR3 sequence: CSASRTTSPYEQYF. The CDR3 nucleotides are TGCAGTGCTTCCCGGACCACCTCCCCTTACGAGCAGTACTTC. The chain carries TRBV20-1 and TRBJ2-7; no clear D gene. V was trimmed by 5 bases and J by 4 bases, leaving 18 bases between them. The CDR3 is 14 residues long. From germline, CDR1 is DFQATT and CDR2 SNEGSKA (reference sequence).

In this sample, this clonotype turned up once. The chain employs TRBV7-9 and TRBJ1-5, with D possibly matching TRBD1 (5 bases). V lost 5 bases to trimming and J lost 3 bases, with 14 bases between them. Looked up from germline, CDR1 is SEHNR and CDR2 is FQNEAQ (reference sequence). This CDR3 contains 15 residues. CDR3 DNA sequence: TGTGCCAGCAGCCCCTGGGGCAGGGACAATCAGCCCCAGCATTTT. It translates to CASSPWGRDNQPQHF.

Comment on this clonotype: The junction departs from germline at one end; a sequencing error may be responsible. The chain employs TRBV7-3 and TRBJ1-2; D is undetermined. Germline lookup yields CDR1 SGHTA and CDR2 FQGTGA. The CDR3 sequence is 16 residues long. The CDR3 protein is CASASTGDTPNYGHTF. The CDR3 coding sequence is TGTGCCAGCGCCTCCACCGGTGACACCCCTAACTATGGCCACACCTTC.

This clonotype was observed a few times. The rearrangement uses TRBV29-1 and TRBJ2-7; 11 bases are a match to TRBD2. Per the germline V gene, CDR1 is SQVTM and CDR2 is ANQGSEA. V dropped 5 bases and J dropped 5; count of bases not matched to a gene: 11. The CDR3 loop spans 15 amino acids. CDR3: CSVPLIAGGPHEQYF. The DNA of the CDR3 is TGCAGCGTTCCCCTTATAGCGGGAGGGCCCCACGAGCAGTACTTC.

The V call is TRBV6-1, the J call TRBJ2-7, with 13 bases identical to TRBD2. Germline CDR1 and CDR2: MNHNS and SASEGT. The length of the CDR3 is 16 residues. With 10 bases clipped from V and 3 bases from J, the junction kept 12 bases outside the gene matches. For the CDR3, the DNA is TGTGCCACCCAAGAAACCACTAGCGGGAGGGTCTACGAGCAGTACTTC. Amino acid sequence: CATQETTSGRVYEQYF.

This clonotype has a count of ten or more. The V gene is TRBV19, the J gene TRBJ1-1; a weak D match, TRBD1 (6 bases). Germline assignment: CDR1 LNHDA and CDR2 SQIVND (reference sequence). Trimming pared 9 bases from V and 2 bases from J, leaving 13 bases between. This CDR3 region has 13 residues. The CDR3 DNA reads TGTGCCAGCAGCATACAGGGTAACACTGAAGCTTTCTTT. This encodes CASSIQGNTEAFF.

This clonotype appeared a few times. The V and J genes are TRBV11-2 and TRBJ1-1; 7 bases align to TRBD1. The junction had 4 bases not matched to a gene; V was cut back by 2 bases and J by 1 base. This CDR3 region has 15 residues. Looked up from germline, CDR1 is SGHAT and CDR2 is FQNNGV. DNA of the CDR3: TGTGCCAGCAGCTTAAAGACAGGGAAGAACACTGAAGCTTTCTTT. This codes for CASSLKTGKNTEAFF. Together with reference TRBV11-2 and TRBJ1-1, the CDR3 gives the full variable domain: EAGVAQSPRYKIIEKRQSVAFWCNPISGHATLYWYQQILGQGPKLLIQFQNNGVVDDSQLPKDRFSAERLKGVDSTLKIQPAKLEDSAVYLCASSLKTGKNTEAFFGQGTRLTVV.

DNA of the CDR3: TGTGCCAGCAGCTTGGAGGTGCTAGCGGGAGTTGTGAGGGTAGATACGCAGTATTTT. This translates into CASSLEVLAGVVRVDTQYF. The chain joins TRBV5-4 to TRBJ2-3, with 10 bases aligning to TRBD2. V was pared by 0 bases and J by 5 bases, with 15 bases of the junction left unmatched. Germline values: CDR1 SGHNT, CDR2 YYREEE (reference sequence). This CDR3 is 19 amino acids long.

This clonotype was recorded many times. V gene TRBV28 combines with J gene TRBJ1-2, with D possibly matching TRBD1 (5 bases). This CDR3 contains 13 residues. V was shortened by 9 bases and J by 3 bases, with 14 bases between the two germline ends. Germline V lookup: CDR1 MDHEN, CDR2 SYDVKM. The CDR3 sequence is CASKVGGHYGYTF. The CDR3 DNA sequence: TGTGCCAGTAAAGTGGGGGGACACTATGGCTACACCTTC.

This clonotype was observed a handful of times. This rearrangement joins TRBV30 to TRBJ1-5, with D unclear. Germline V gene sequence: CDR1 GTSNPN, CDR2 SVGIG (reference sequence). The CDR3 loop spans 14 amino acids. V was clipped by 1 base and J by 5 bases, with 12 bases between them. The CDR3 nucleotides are TGTGCCTGGAGTGCCGCCACAGATTATCAGCCCCAGCATTTT. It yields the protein CAWSAATDYQPQHF.

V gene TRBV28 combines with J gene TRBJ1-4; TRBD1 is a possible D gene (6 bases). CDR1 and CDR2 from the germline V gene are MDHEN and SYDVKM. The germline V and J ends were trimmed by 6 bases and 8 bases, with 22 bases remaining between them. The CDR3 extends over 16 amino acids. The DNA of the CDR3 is TGTGCCAGCAGGGCCCTGGGGGCAGGGTCGGGCGAAAAACTGTTTTTT. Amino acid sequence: CASRALGAGSGEKLFF.

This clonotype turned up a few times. CDR3: CASSFSTGVAEAFF. CDR3 coding DNA: TGCGCCAGCAGCTTCTCTACAGGGGTGGCTGAAGCTTTCTTT. The rearrangement joins TRBV5-1 to TRBJ1-1; 7 bases map to TRBD1. V lost 2 bases to trimming and J lost 6 bases; unmatched junction nucleotides: 7. Per the germline V gene, CDR1 is SGHRS and CDR2 is YFSETQ. The CDR3 spans 14 residues.

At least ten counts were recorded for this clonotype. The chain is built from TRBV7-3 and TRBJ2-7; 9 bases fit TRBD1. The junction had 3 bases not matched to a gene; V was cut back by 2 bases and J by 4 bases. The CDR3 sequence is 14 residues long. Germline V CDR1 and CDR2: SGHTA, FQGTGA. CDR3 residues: CASSLSTGGYEQYF. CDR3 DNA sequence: TGTGCCAGCAGCTTATCGACAGGGGGGTACGAGCAGTACTTC.

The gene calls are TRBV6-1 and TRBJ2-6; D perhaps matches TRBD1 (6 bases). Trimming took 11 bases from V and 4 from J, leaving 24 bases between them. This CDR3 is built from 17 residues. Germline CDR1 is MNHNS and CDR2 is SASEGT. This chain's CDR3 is CAGSTGTPGWGANVLTF. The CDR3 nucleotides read TGTGCCGGTTCGACCGGGACACCAGGTTGGGGGGCCAACGTCCTGACTTTC.

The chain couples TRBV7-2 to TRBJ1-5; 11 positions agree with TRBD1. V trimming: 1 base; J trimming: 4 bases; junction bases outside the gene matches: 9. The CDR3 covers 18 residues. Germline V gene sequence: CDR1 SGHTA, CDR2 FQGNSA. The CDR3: CASSLESWDRGSNQPQHF. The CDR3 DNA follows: TGTGCCAGCAGCTTAGAGTCGTGGGACAGGGGGTCTAATCAGCCCCAGCATTTT.

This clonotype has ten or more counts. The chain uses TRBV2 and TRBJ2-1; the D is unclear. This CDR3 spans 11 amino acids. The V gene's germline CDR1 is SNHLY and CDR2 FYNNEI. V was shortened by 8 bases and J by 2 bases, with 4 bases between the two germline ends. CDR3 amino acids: CASSTYNEQFF. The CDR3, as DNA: TGTGCCAGCTCTACCTACAATGAGCAGTTCTTC.

Here the CDR3 reads CASRSIRGTGGSYNEQFF. In DNA form, the CDR3 reads TGTGCCAGCAGATCCATCCGGGGCACGGGAGGCTCCTACAATGAGCAGTTCTTC. This chain links TRBV6-1 with TRBJ2-1; the match to TRBD2 covers 7 bases. The ends lost 6 bases at V and 0 bases at J; junction bases unmatched: 14. Looked up from germline, CDR1 is MNHNS and CDR2 is SASEGT. The CDR3 runs 18 residues.

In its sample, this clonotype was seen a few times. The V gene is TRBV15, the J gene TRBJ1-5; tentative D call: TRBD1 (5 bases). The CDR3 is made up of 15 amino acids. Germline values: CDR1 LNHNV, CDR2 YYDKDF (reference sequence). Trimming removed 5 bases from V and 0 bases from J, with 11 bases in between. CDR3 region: CATSSRGISNQPQHF. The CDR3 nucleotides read TGTGCCACCAGCTCTCGGGGGATTAGCAATCAGCCCCAGCATTTT.